This T cell receptor (beta chain) appears in the sequencing data of a study of cytomegalovirus exposure and HLA in healthy donors. Study in general: Earlier, 150 million to 200 million T cells were analyzed, and 95 million to 140 million unique TCR beta sequences were found among them.

Study observations and caveats: The only immune exposure information that was available was CMV serostatus. In a later analysis, V- and J-gene trimming of beta chains associated with a DCLRE1C missense variant, replicated independently.

While unrecorded immune exposures were likely, the donors were nominally healthy when sampled. Trimming took off 1 base at V and 5 bases at J, with 18 bases between the two ends. Germline CDR1 is SGHDT and CDR2 is YYEEEE. This CDR3 has 16 residues. About this clone itself: Its specificity is not known.

Vbeta (60) and Jbeta (13) primers were used in the PCR. The assay was immunoSEQ multiplex PCR, and TCRdb's table has in-frame clones only and misses some. This sample has around 190,000 clones, with around 81% found just once. The clonotype was recovered from a man younger than 35 in good health and CMV-seronegative. The V gene is TRBV5-6, the J gene TRBJ2-5; D is possibly TRBD1 (6 bases). The sample comprised PBMCs. In DNA, the CDR3 is TGTGCCAGCAGCTTGACGCAGGGGCGCATGTTGGAGACCCAGTACTTC. This sequence encodes CASSLTQGRMLETQYF.